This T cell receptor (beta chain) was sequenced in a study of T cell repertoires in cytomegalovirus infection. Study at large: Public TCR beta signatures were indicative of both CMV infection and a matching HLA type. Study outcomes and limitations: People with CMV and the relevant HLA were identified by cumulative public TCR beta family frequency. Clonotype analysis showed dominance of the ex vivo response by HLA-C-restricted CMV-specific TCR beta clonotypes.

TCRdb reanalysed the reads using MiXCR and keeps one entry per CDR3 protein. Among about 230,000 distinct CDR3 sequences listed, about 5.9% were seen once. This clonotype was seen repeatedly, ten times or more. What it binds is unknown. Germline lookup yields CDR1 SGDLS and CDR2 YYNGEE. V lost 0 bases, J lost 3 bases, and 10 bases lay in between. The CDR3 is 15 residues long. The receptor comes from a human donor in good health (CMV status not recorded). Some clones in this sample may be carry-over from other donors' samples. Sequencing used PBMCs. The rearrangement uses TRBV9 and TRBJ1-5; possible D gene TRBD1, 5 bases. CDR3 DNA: TGTGCCAGCAGCGTAGGTGGGACGGCCAATCAGCCCCAGCATTTT. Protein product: CASSVGGTANQPQHF.